The 13 T cell receptor beta chains reported below all come from one sample, sequenced in a study of T-cell reconstitution after alpha-beta-depleted transplantation in children. Researchers prepared the TCRbeta library using unique molecular identifiers, the study reports. One entry per CDR3 protein results from TCRdb running MiXCR on the PCR reads. The sample lists over 90,000 distinct CDR3 sequences; around 6% were seen once. Sequences were derived from PBMCs, mostly from graft donor cells, sampled 60 days after TCRalphabeta/CD19-depleted stem cell transplant. Receptor source: a female patient between 2 and 15 years old who had a stem cell transplant for Fanconi anemia, so the T cells may come from the graft donor.

In this sample, this clonotype turned up a few times. J is TRBJ2-1 and V is TRBV9; 8 nucleotides agree with TRBD1. The CDR3 sequence is 14 residues long. Germline values: CDR1 SGDLS, CDR2 YYNGEE. Unmatched junction bases numbered 7, after V lost 4 bases and J lost 7 bases. This CDR3 reads CASSPDRERNEQFF. The CDR3 DNA reads as TGTGCCAGCAGCCCGGACAGGGAGAGGAATGAGCAGTTCTTC.

This clonotype was detected a few times. The chain links TRBV18 to TRBJ2-1; TRBD2 matches at 11 bases. With V trimmed by 4 bases and J by 5 bases, 7 bases remained unmatched. The CDR3 sequence is 16 residues long. Germline V lookup: CDR1 KGHSH, CDR2 LQKENI. CDR3 in amino acids: CASSRILAGVHNEQFF. The CDR3 DNA is TGTGCCAGCTCACGCATACTAGCGGGGGTACACAATGAGCAGTTCTTC.

This clonotype was seen repeatedly, ten times or more. This chain uses TRBV6-5 with TRBJ2-4; the match to TRBD1 covers 7 bases. J gave up 0 bases and V 4 bases, and 9 bases lay outside the gene matches. This CDR3 region has 17 residues. Germline loops: CDR1 MNHEY, CDR2 SVGAGI. Here the CDR3 reads CASSSVSGGTAKNIQYF. The CDR3 DNA sequence: TGTGCCAGCAGTTCCGTATCAGGGGGTACAGCCAAAAACATTCAGTACTTC.

This clonotype has a count of ten or more. V usage is TRBV28 and J usage is TRBJ2-1; TRBD2 matches at 8 bases. Germline values: CDR1 MDHEN, CDR2 SYDVKM. The ends lost 8 bases at V and 7 bases at J; junction bases unmatched: 19. The CDR3 has 17 amino acids. The CDR3 spells CASLVNGMGAGGNEQFF. The CDR3 bases are TGTGCCAGCTTAGTTAATGGGATGGGGGCGGGAGGAAATGAGCAGTTCTTC. The variable domain in full, completed from reference TRBV28 and TRBJ2-1, reads DVKVTQSSRYLVKRTGEKVFLECVQDMDHENMFWYRQDPGLGLRLIYFSYDVKMKEKGDIPEGYSVSREKKERFSLILESASTNQTSMYLCASLVNGMGAGGNEQFFGPGTRLTVL.

The chain combines TRBV5-6 with TRBJ2-1; D gene ambiguous. V lost 2 bases, J lost 7 bases, and 22 bases lay in between. Germline V gives CDR1 SGHDT, CDR2 YYEEEE. This CDR3 comprises 17 residues. DNA for the CDR3: TGTGCCAGCAGCTTAGATCGAATACCTAGGCTGGGAAATGAGCAGTTCTTC. This translates into CASSLDRIPRLGNEQFF.

The table lists this clonotype with many counts. The J gene is TRBJ2-7, the V gene TRBV29-1; TRBD1 aligns across 9 bases. This CDR3 region has 12 residues. V was clipped by 5 bases and J by 5 bases; unmatched bases: 4. Germline CDR1 reads SQVTM; CDR2 reads ANQGSEA. CDR3 coding DNA: TGCAGCGTTCGGACAGGGGCCCACGAGCAGTACTTC. It yields the protein CSVRTGAHEQYF.

The J gene is TRBJ1-2, the V gene TRBV6-1; a weak D match, TRBD1 (5 bases). Germline V gives CDR1 MNHNS, CDR2 SASEGT. This CDR3 has 14 residues. Deletions cut 6 bases from V and 5 bases from J, with 16 bases between. The CDR3 is CASRQGESWYGYTF. The CDR3 DNA reads as TGTGCCAGCAGACAAGGGGAGAGTTGGTATGGCTACACCTTC.

This clonotype was detected a few times. The chain has TRBV4-2 and TRBJ2-7, with 8 positions matching TRBD1. The CDR3 loop spans 16 amino acids. The germline CDR1 and CDR2 sequences are LGHNA and YNFKEQ. Trimming removed 4 bases from V and 3 bases from J; junction bases left unmatched: 11. The CDR3 nucleotides read TGTGCCAGCAGCCCAAGCCGGACAGGGATGGGCTACGAGCAGTACTTC. It codes for CASSPSRTGMGYEQYF.

This clonotype appeared a few times. The junction does not match germline at one end; this may be a read error. The V and J genes are TRBV2 and TRBJ1-2; possible D gene TRBD1, 6 bases. The CDR3 extends over 9 amino acids. Germline loops: CDR1 SNHLY, CDR2 FYNNEI. CDR3 sequence reads: CASTDRPYF. The CDR3, as DNA: TGTGCCAGCACCGACAGGCCGTACTTC.

This clonotype has a count of ten or more. The chain joins TRBV28 to TRBJ1-1, with a possible D match to TRBD1 (5 bases). V was pared by 5 bases and J by 2 bases, with 24 bases between. This CDR3 is 18 amino acids long. Germline-derived CDR1 and CDR2 are MDHEN and SYDVKM. CDR3 coding DNA: TGTGCCAGCAGTCCCCTGGGGCTCAGGAAGGTAGTAAACACTGAAGCTTTCTTT. Protein product: CASSPLGLRKVVNTEAFF.

At least ten counts were recorded for this clonotype. V gene TRBV7-9 combines with J gene TRBJ1-2, with a possible D match to TRBD1 (5 bases). Trimming pared 5 bases from V and 3 bases from J, leaving 19 bases between. Germline V lookup: CDR1 SEHNR, CDR2 FQNEAQ (reference sequence). The CDR3 is 16 residues long. The DNA for the CDR3 is TGTGCCAGCAGCAAGCCAGGGAGGCTGGGCCACTATGGCTACACCTTC. This gives the protein CASSKPGRLGHYGYTF.

This clonotype was detected ten times or more. The CDR3: CASSFGGSNQPQHF. The DNA for the CDR3 is TGTGCCAGCAGTTTTGGGGGCAGCAATCAGCCCCAGCATTTT. The chain links TRBV12-3 or TRBV12-4 to TRBJ1-5; the D gene is possibly TRBD1 (6 bases). Trimming stripped 3 bases from V and 1 base from J, with 7 bases between. The length of the CDR3 is 14 residues.

There are a few counts of this clonotype. This chain uses TRBV11-2 with TRBJ1-5, with D maybe TRBD1 (6 bases). V was trimmed by 1 base and J by 6 bases, leaving 10 bases between them. Germline lookup yields CDR1 SGHAT and CDR2 FQNNGV. The CDR3 has 14 residues. CDR3 residues: CASSLVGGAQPQHF. DNA of the CDR3: TGTGCCAGCAGCTTAGTAGGGGGGGCTCAGCCCCAGCATTTT. Looking up the rest from reference TRBV11-2 and TRBJ1-5 gives the full variable domain: EAGVAQSPRYKIIEKRQSVAFWCNPISGHATLYWYQQILGQGPKLLIQFQNNGVVDDSQLPKDRFSAERLKGVDSTLKIQPAKLEDSAVYLCASSLVGGAQPQHFGDGTRLSIL.